These 19 T cell receptor beta chains came from one sample sequenced in a study of T cell repertoires in cytomegalovirus infection. One entry per CDR3 protein results from TCRdb running MiXCR on the reads. Altogether hundreds of thousands of distinct CDR3 sequences are present, approximately 10% being singletons, with the ten largest covering more than 2.5%. Sequenced input: PBMCs. All receptors come from a human donor in good health (CMV status not recorded). Some clones in this sample may be carry-over from other donors' samples.

About this clonotype itself: A much larger clone differs from this one at a single base, so this may be a read error. The V gene is TRBV28, the J gene TRBJ1-2, with 9 bases matching TRBD1. The CDR3 runs to 12 residues. Germline V CDR1 and CDR2: MDHEN, SYDVKM. The CDR3 nucleotides are TGTGCCAGCAGTTTGGGACAGGGCGCTTCCCTCTTC. This encodes CASSLGQGASLF.

This clonotype has a count of ten or more. This chain joins TRBV6-5 and TRBJ2-2; 7 bases are shared with TRBD2. The CDR3 loop spans 15 amino acids. With 2 bases clipped from V and 1 base from J, the junction kept 1 base outside the gene matches. Germline-derived CDR1 and CDR2 are MNHEY and SVGAGI. The CDR3 loop is CASSYGGGNTGELFF. CDR3 nucleotides: TGTGCCAGCAGTTACGGCGGGGGGAACACCGGGGAGCTGTTTTTT.

There are many counts of this clonotype. The chain joins TRBV6-1 to TRBJ2-7; 7 bases are a match to TRBD2. Per germline, CDR1 MNHNS and CDR2 SASEGT. CDR3 length: 14 amino acids. V shed 0 bases, J shed 4 bases, and the junction held 3 bases outside the gene matches. The CDR3 coding sequence is TGTGCCAGCAGTGAAGCGGGGGGGTTGTACGAGCAGTACTTC. Translated: CASSEAGGLYEQYF.

The V call is TRBV29-1, the J call TRBJ2-3; perhaps TRBD1 as D (6 bases). The CDR3 has 16 amino acids. CDR1 is SQVTM and CDR2 is ANQGSEA in the germline V gene. V dropped 2 bases and J dropped 0 bases, with 15 bases sitting between them. This chain's CDR3 is CSVERQAPPSTDTQYF. In DNA form, the CDR3 reads TGCAGCGTTGAAAGACAGGCCCCCCCTAGCACAGATACGCAGTATTTT.

This clonotype was recorded a few times. The V and J genes are TRBV2 and TRBJ1-2, with D maybe TRBD1 (5 bases). This CDR3 comprises 14 residues. Trimming took off 3 bases at V and 1 base at J, with 9 bases between the two ends. In germline, CDR1 is SNHLY, CDR2 FYNNEI. CDR3 protein: CASSDGGDNYGYTF. As DNA, the CDR3 is TGTGCCAGCAGTGATGGGGGGGATAACTATGGCTACACCTTC.

This clonotype was counted ten times or more. V and J are TRBV6-6 and TRBJ2-3, with 7 bases aligning to TRBD2. The CDR3 has 15 amino acids. V lost 6 bases and J lost 4; bases outside the gene matches: 10. Germline V gene sequence: CDR1 MNHNY, CDR2 SVGAGI (reference sequence). The CDR3 spells CASSLERGPPDTQYF. CDR3 in DNA: TGTGCCAGCAGCCTGGAGCGGGGCCCGCCAGATACGCAGTATTTT.

This clonotype has a handful of counts. This chain links TRBV20-1 with TRBJ1-5; a possible D gene is TRBD1 (5 bases). The V and J ends lost 2 bases and 0 bases respectively, with 17 bases between them. Germline V gene sequence: CDR1 DFQATT, CDR2 SNEGSKA (reference sequence). The CDR3 runs 17 residues. CDR3 in DNA: TGCAGTGCTAGAACGGCAGGGTTTCCCTATAGCAATCAGCCCCAGCATTTT. Translation gives CSARTAGFPYSNQPQHF.

A word on this clonotype: This clone may be a read error of a much larger clone one base away. This chain uses TRBV28 with TRBJ1-5, with TRBD1 matching 9 bases. The CDR3 is 13 amino acids. The germline gives CDR1 MDHEN, CDR2 SYDVKM. CDR3 in DNA: TGTGCCAGCAGAAGGACAGGGGATCAGCTCCAGCATTTT. This encodes CASRRTGDQLQHF. The full variable domain, its missing parts supplied by reference TRBV28 and TRBJ1-5, is DVKVTQSSRYLVKRTGEKVFLECVQDMDHENMFWYRQDPGLGLRLIYFSYDVKMKEKGDIPEGYSVSREKKERFSLILESASTNQTSMYLCASRRTGDQLQHFGDGTRLSIL.

In this sample, this clonotype turned up many times. One junction end disagrees with the germline gene, perhaps due to a read error. V gene TRBV7-2 combines with J gene TRBJ2-7; D may be TRBD1 or TRBD2 (6 bases each). CDR1 is SGHTA and CDR2 is FQGNSA in the germline V gene. The CDR3 spans 12 residues. CDR3 loop: CASGFRGQEQYF. CDR3 bases: TGTGCCAGCGGCTTTCGGGGGCAGGAGCAGTACTTC.

This clonotype was detected ten times or more. The V gene is TRBV28, the J gene TRBJ2-5; weak D call: TRBD2 (6 bases). V dropped 2 bases and J dropped 5 bases, with 18 bases sitting between them. The CDR3 spans 16 residues. Germline-derived CDR1 and CDR2 are MDHEN and SYDVKM. CDR3 protein: CASSLRRGPLGETQYF. The CDR3 bases are TGTGCCAGCAGTTTAAGGCGGGGACCACTTGGGGAGACCCAGTACTTC.

This clonotype was seen at least ten times. The chain links TRBV5-4 to TRBJ2-7; D remains unclear. Per the germline V gene, CDR1 is SGHNT and CDR2 is YYREEE (reference sequence). The CDR3 sequence is 13 residues long. With 4 bases removed from V and 0 bases from J, the gap between germline ends came to 8 bases. The CDR3 sequence: CASSPLSSYEQYF. CDR3 DNA sequence: TGTGCCAGCAGCCCCCTCAGCTCCTACGAGCAGTACTTC.

This clonotype has only a few counts. The chain recombines TRBV2 with TRBJ1-2; D is uncertain. Between the trimmed V and J ends, which lost 3 bases and 4 bases, there was a span of 12 bases. Germline-derived CDR1 and CDR2 are SNHLY and FYNNEI. CDR3 size: 14 residues. The CDR3 bases are TGTGCCAGCAGTGAGGAGTACACCGGCTATGGCTACACCTTC. Amino acid sequence: CASSEEYTGYGYTF.

This clonotype came up many times. The rearrangement links TRBV5-4 to TRBJ2-4; 7 nucleotides agree with TRBD2. This CDR3 has 15 amino acids. From germline, CDR1 is SGHNT and CDR2 YYREEE (reference sequence). The ends lost 4 bases at V and 2 bases at J; junction bases unmatched: 6. The CDR3 protein is CASSPDGGTKNIQYF. CDR3 bases: TGTGCCAGCAGCCCGGACGGGGGGACCAAAAACATTCAGTACTTC.

The sample holds many counts of this clonotype. The rearrangement joins TRBV20-1 to TRBJ1-1; D is unresolved. V shed 4 bases and J shed 4 bases, with 13 bases lying between them. The germline CDR1 and CDR2 sequences are DFQATT and SNEGSKA (reference sequence). The CDR3 is made up of 13 amino acids. The CDR3 loop reads CSATLAGGTEAFF. The CDR3 DNA sequence: TGCAGTGCTACCCTGGCGGGAGGCACTGAAGCTTTCTTT.

The rearrangement joins TRBV6-2 or TRBV6-3 to TRBJ2-1, with a weak D call TRBD1 (5 bases). The CDR3 length is 16 residues. Germline assignment: CDR1 MNHEY and CDR2 SVGEGT. Deletions cut 4 bases from V and 0 bases from J, with 13 bases between. CDR3 sequence (DNA): TGTGCCAGCAGTTCGAACAGGTTCACCTCCTACAATGAGCAGTTCTTC. Protein product: CASSSNRFTSYNEQFF.

This clonotype came up many times. The genes are TRBV14 and TRBJ2-7, with D perhaps matching TRBD1 or TRBD2 (5 bases each). Germline CDR1 is SGHDN and CDR2 is FVKESK. Trimming shortened V by 3 bases and J by 2 bases, and 14 bases separated the two germline ends. The CDR3 consists of 15 residues. The CDR3 coding sequence is TGTGCCAGCAGCCAGAGCTGGGACGGAACCTACGAGCAGTACTTC. The encoded protein is CASSQSWDGTYEQYF.

This clonotype was seen a few times. V is TRBV20-1 and J is TRBJ1-6, with D maybe TRBD1 (6 bases). The V end lost 3 bases, the J end lost 8 bases, and 11 bases lay between the germline ends. This CDR3 has 13 residues. CDR1 and CDR2 from the germline V gene are DFQATT and SNEGSKA (reference sequence). The CDR3 DNA follows: TGCAGTGCTAGCAGGACAGTTGATTCACCCCTCCACTTT. Amino acids: CSASRTVDSPLHF.

This clonotype was recorded many times. The CDR3 DNA reads TGTGCCAGCAGCCCCATTACCGGTACTGAAGCTTTCTTT. Its protein product is CASSPITGTEAFF. The chain carries TRBV12-3 or TRBV12-4 and TRBJ1-1; no clear D. This CDR3 contains 13 residues. V lost 6 bases and J 5 bases, leaving 13 bases between the germline ends.

This clonotype was observed at least ten times. This rearrangement joins TRBV7-2 to TRBJ2-5; possible D gene TRBD2, 8 bases. Germline V gene sequence: CDR1 SGHTA, CDR2 FQGNSA. Deletions cut 5 bases from V and 5 bases from J, with 21 bases between. The length of the CDR3 is 16 residues. Here the CDR3 reads CASSPGLDQGEETQYF. CDR3 DNA sequence: TGTGCCAGCAGCCCGGGACTAGATCAGGGGGAGGAGACCCAGTACTTC.